This TCR beta chain is from a study of blood T cell repertoires in COVID-19. Background on the study: Collection of acute and convalescent COVID-19 samples took place in the United States, Italy and Spain. T cells, B-cell-depleted T cells, or PBMCs provided the cDNA or gDNA that served as material.

In germline, CDR1 is MNHEY, CDR2 SVGAGI. V was clipped by 7 bases and J by 3 bases; unmatched bases: 5. The CDR3 is 13 amino acids. Original methodology: Reference gene primers were amplified, and this amplification served to estimate nucleated cell counts. Data came from immunoSEQ multiplex PCR; TCRdb stores just in-frame clones and leaves some out. The V and J calls and clone size come from that table; D and trimming were worked out from the DNA. The profile shows under 45,000 clones, 70% to 85% of them singletons. Sequencing was carried out using peripheral blood. This chain connects TRBV6-5 to TRBJ1-2; 7 nucleotides match TRBD1. The TCR was taken from a human donor with acute or convalescent COVID-19. The donor label of this sample is uncertain. This CDR3 is CASKRTGHYGYTF. CDR3 coding DNA: TGTGCCAGCAAAAGGACAGGCCACTATGGCTACACCTTC.